These 20 T cell receptor beta chains originate from one sample sequenced in a study of cytomegalovirus exposure and HLA in healthy donors. Vbeta (60) and Jbeta (13) primers were used in the PCR. Generated by immunoSEQ multiplex PCR, the TCRdb table keeps only in-frame clones and is missing some. Counted here are roughly 100,000 clones, 70% to 85% occurring once; the ten biggest clones make up 3.5% to 4%. Sequencing used PBMCs. The source of these receptors is a man aged 45-60 years in good health and CMV-seronegative.

The rearrangement joins TRBV9 to TRBJ1-4; the D is unclear. The CDR3 totals 16 residues. Trimming took off 0 bases at V and 2 bases at J, with 11 bases between the two ends. Germline assignment: CDR1 SGDLS and CDR2 YYNGEE. This chain's CDR3 is CASSVALGETNEKLFF. The CDR3 DNA is TGTGCCAGCAGCGTAGCGCTCGGGGAGACTAATGAAAAACTGTTTTTT.

This chain connects TRBV11-2 to TRBJ1-1; D is unclear. This CDR3 has 13 residues. Germline values: CDR1 SGHAT, CDR2 FQNNGV. V was trimmed by 1 base and J by 1 base, leaving 4 bases between them. This CDR3 reads CASSLGGNTEAFF. The CDR3 nucleotides read TGTGCCAGCAGCTTAGGAGGGAACACTGAAGCTTTCTTT.

The chain joins TRBV4-1 to TRBJ2-2; D may be TRBD1 (6 bases). Trimming took off 0 bases at V and 0 bases at J, with 17 bases between the two ends. The CDR3 extends over 19 amino acids. Germline V gene lookup returns CDR1 MGHRA and CDR2 YSYEKL. CDR3 nucleotides: TGCGCCAGCAGCCAAGATTCAGGGGCGGTTCAAGCGAACACCGGGGAGCTGTTTTTT. It is translated as CASSQDSGAVQANTGELFF.

The V call is TRBV5-1, the J call TRBJ2-2; the match to TRBD1 covers 10 bases. V trimming: 6 bases; J trimming: 1 base; junction bases outside the gene matches: 6. Germline V gives CDR1 SGHRS, CDR2 YFSETQ. The CDR3 length is 16 residues. CDR3 nucleotides: TGCGCCAGCACACCGACAGGGGGCTTGAACACCGGGGAGCTGTTTTTT. This encodes CASTPTGGLNTGELFF.

This clone came up a few times. The V and J genes are TRBV5-4 and TRBJ2-1; TRBD2 agrees at 8 bases. The CDR3 length is 15 residues. Trimming at V came to 5 bases and at J to 6 bases, leaving 10 bases not matched to a gene. Germline lookup yields CDR1 SGHNT and CDR2 YYREEE (reference sequence). This CDR3 reads CASSPGGEGVNEQFF. The DNA of the CDR3 is TGTGCCAGCAGTCCGGGGGGGGAGGGTGTCAATGAGCAGTTCTTC.

The chain has TRBV6-1 and TRBJ1-2; D ambiguous. Between the trimmed V and J ends, which lost 2 bases and 3 bases, there was a span of 16 bases. The CDR3 sequence is 16 residues long. Germline CDR1 is MNHNS and CDR2 is SASEGT. The CDR3 sequence: CASSESGREGYYGYTF. In DNA form, the CDR3 reads TGTGCCAGCAGTGAATCTGGGAGGGAGGGCTACTATGGCTACACCTTC.

The V gene is TRBV7-3, the J gene TRBJ2-1; 8 bases are shared with TRBD1. The V and J ends lost 5 bases and 2 bases, in that order; junction bases with no gene match: 5. CDR1 is SGHTA and CDR2 is FQGTGA in the germline V gene. CDR3 size: 15 residues. CDR3 sequence: CASSQGAGAYNEQFF. CDR3 sequence (DNA): TGTGCCAGCAGCCAGGGGGCAGGAGCCTACAATGAGCAGTTCTTC.

The chain uses TRBV27 and TRBJ2-1, with 8 bases lining up with TRBD1. The germline V gene encodes CDR1 MNHEY and CDR2 SMNVEV (reference sequence). J lost 5 bases, V lost 6 bases, and 9 bases had no gene match. The CDR3 sequence is 15 residues long. For the CDR3, the DNA is TGTGCCAGCAGACCAAGACAGGGGATTGACAATGAGCAGTTCTTC. It translates to CASRPRQGIDNEQFF.

The chain combines TRBV7-2 with TRBJ2-4; D possibly corresponds to TRBD2 (6 bases). Trimming pared 1 base from V and 6 bases from J, leaving 19 bases between. The CDR3 has 17 amino acids. Germline loops: CDR1 SGHTA, CDR2 FQGNSA. The CDR3 is CASSLGGGSGGGNIQYF. CDR3 DNA: TGTGCCAGCAGCTTAGGGGGTGGTAGCGGAGGAGGAAACATTCAGTACTTC.

V is TRBV10-3 and J is TRBJ2-7, with D possibly TRBD2 on 6 matching bases. V was cut by 6 bases and J by 6 bases, with 21 bases left in between. Germline V gene lookup returns CDR1 ENHRY and CDR2 SYGVKD. This CDR3 is built from 15 residues. The CDR3 sequence: CAISANVGSAGEQYF. In DNA, the CDR3 is TGTGCCATCAGCGCGAACGTGGGATCAGCGGGCGAGCAGTACTTC.

The rearrangement uses TRBV6-1 and TRBJ2-7, with a weak D call TRBD1 (6 bases). The CDR3 covers 15 residues. Trimming stripped 7 bases from V and 3 bases from J, with 19 bases between. The germline gives CDR1 MNHNS, CDR2 SASEGT. CDR3 amino acids: CASTPGRGNRYEQYF. The CDR3 nucleotides read TGTGCCAGCACCCCTGGCAGGGGAAACCGCTACGAGCAGTACTTC.

The chain employs TRBV28 and TRBJ2-5; a possible D gene is TRBD1 (5 bases). This CDR3 contains 15 residues. Germline V CDR1 and CDR2: MDHEN, SYDVKM. V dropped 6 bases and J dropped 5 bases, with 19 bases sitting between them. CDR3 amino acids: CASRSSQGPRETQYF. The DNA for the CDR3 is TGTGCCAGCAGGTCCAGTCAGGGTCCGCGGGAGACCCAGTACTTC.

The gene calls are TRBV7-9 and TRBJ2-5, with D tentatively TRBD2 (5 bases). The CDR3 spans 17 residues. Trimming took 3 bases from V and 1 from J, leaving 18 bases between them. CDR1 is SEHNR, CDR2 FQNEAQ, per germline (reference sequence). Written as DNA, the CDR3 is TGTGCCAGCAGCTTGGGGAGTGCTGGTTTGGGCCAAGAGACCCAGTACTTC. Translation: CASSLGSAGLGQETQYF.

The chain combines TRBV28 with TRBJ2-4; 14 bases map to TRBD2. From germline, CDR1 is MDHEN and CDR2 SYDVKM. The CDR3 has 19 amino acids. Germline trimming cut 5 bases from V and 1 base from J; bases unmatched to any gene: 10. CDR3 in amino acids: CASSLSGTSGSSAKNIQYF. CDR3 sequence (DNA): TGTGCCAGCAGTCTCTCCGGGACTAGCGGGAGTTCGGCCAAAAACATTCAGTACTTC. Supplemented by reference TRBV28 and TRBJ2-4, the full variable domain reads DVKVTQSSRYLVKRTGEKVFLECVQDMDHENMFWYRQDPGLGLRLIYFSYDVKMKEKGDIPEGYSVSREKKERFSLILESASTNQTSMYLCASSLSGTSGSSAKNIQYFGAGTRLSVL.

This clone was detected only once. The chain carries TRBV5-4 and TRBJ2-1, with a weak D call TRBD2 (6 bases). The germline gives CDR1 SGHNT, CDR2 YYREEE (reference sequence). Trimming cost V 1 base and J 3 bases, with 23 bases left between them. The CDR3 contains 19 residues. The chain's CDR3 is CASSLRGWRAVKYYNEQFF. The CDR3 region has the DNA TGTGCCAGCAGCTTGCGGGGGTGGCGGGCAGTGAAGTACTACAATGAGCAGTTCTTC. Looking up the rest from reference TRBV5-4 and TRBJ2-1 gives the full variable domain: ETGVTQSPTHLIKTRGQQVTLRCSSQSGHNTVSWYQQALGQGPQFIFQYYREEENGRGNFPPRFSGLQFPNYSSELNVNALELDDSALYLCASSLRGWRAVKYYNEQFFGPGTRLTVL.

This sequence joins TRBV4-2 and TRBJ1-3; 9 bases map to TRBD1. The CDR3 sequence is 17 residues long. J was trimmed by 2 bases and V by 2 bases; bases with no gene match: 7. Germline V gene data show CDR1 as LGHNA and CDR2 as YNFKEQ. In DNA form, the CDR3 reads TGTGCCAGCAGCCAATTAATGGGACAGGGACCTGGAAACACCATATATTTT. It specifies CASSQLMGQGPGNTIYF.

This chain uses TRBV7-9 with TRBJ2-7; a weak D match, TRBD1 (6 bases). This CDR3 region has 12 residues. The germline gives CDR1 SEHNR, CDR2 FQNEAQ (reference sequence). V lost 2 bases, J lost 6 bases, and 8 bases lay in between. CDR3 in DNA: TGTGCCAGCAGCTTATTGGGGGCCGAGCAGTACTTC. Translation gives CASSLLGAEQYF.

DNA for the CDR3: TGTGCCAGCAGCTTAGGAGTGAACTCTGGGGCCAACGTCCTGACTTTC. Translating gives CASSLGVNSGANVLTF. The rearrangement joins TRBV7-9 to TRBJ2-6; unclear D gene. The CDR3 covers 16 residues. The germline V gene has CDR1 SEHNR and CDR2 FQNEAQ (reference sequence). V was shortened by 1 base and J by 0 bases, with 7 bases between the two germline ends.

The rearrangement links TRBV7-3 to TRBJ2-3, with TRBD1 identical over 7 bases. V shed 6 bases, J shed 2 bases, and the junction held 5 bases outside the gene matches. Germline CDR1 is SGHTA and CDR2 is FQGTGA. This CDR3 has 14 residues. The DNA for the CDR3 is TGTGCCAGCAGTTGGGACAGATTCACAGATACGCAGTATTTT. Translated, it gives CASSWDRFTDTQYF.

This chain uses TRBV5-5 with TRBJ2-1, with 13 bases fitting TRBD2. J gave up 4 bases and V 4 bases, and 17 bases lay outside the gene matches. The CDR3 spans 20 residues. Germline V gives CDR1 SGHKS, CDR2 YYEKEE (reference sequence). The CDR3 loop is CASSDPEDRRTSGSYNEQFF. The CDR3 DNA sequence: TGTGCCAGCAGCGACCCGGAGGACAGGAGGACTAGCGGGAGTTACAATGAGCAGTTCTTC.